The rows below give T cell receptor beta chains drawn from one sample of a study of shared clonotypes between healthy human individuals. TCRdb keeps only in-frame clones here, not all; method: immunoSEQ multiplex PCR. In the table there are about 2.1 million clones, about 93% of which are singletons. Sequencing used naive CD8+ T cells from PBMCs. The receptor source for this set is a man younger than 35 in good health. Some clones in this sample may be carry-over from other donors' samples. Both conserved end residues are part of each CDR3. The order of the fields is J gene, D gene, V gene, clone size, CDR3 DNA, CDR3 protein. A D gene is named only where the DNA matches it firmly. Clone size appears in some rows only: once, few, many, or a class for an expanded clone.

J: TRBJ2-5
D: TRBD2
V: TRBV7-9
size: -
DNA: TGTGCCAGCAGCTTTTCTACGGGAGGGCCACCAATGGGAGAGACCCAGTACTTC
CDR3: CASSFSTGGPPMGETQYF

J: TRBJ1-5
D: -
V: TRBV27
size: -
DNA: TGTGCCAGCAGTTTATTACAGGGAAACCAGCCCCAGCATTTT
CDR3: CASSLLQGNQPQHF

J: TRBJ2-1
D: -
V: TRBV27
size: once
DNA: TGTGCCTGCGGGTGGGGTGAGCAGTTCTTC
CDR3: CACGWGEQFF

J: TRBJ1-2
D: -
V: TRBV27
size: few
DNA: TGTGCCAGCAGACCCCAAGGAGTGGATGGCTACACCTTC
CDR3: CASRPQGVDGYTF

J: TRBJ1-5
D: -
V: TRBV28
size: -
DNA: TGTGCCAGCAGGCGGGGGGCTTATAGCAATCAGCCCCAGCATTTT
CDR3: CASRRGAYSNQPQHF

J: TRBJ2-1
D: -
V: TRBV11-2
size: -
DNA: TGTGCCAGCAGCCCACGACATACTAGGGATGAGCAGTTCTTC
CDR3: CASSPRHTRDEQFF

J: TRBJ2-1
D: -
V: TRBV5-1
size: -
DNA: TGCGCCAGCAGCTCGGGACCGCTGGGGCAGTTCTTC
CDR3: CASSSGPLGQFF

J: TRBJ2-7
D: -
V: TRBV28
size: -
DNA: TGTGCCAGCAGTTTAGGATTAGCGGCCAACCCAATCTCCTACGAGCAGTACTTC
CDR3: CASSLGLAANPISYEQYF

J: TRBJ1-2
D: -
V: TRBV7-9
size: -
DNA: TGTGCCAGCAGCTCAGGGGCCCTCTACACCTTC
CDR3: CASSSGALYTF

J: TRBJ2-1
D: -
V: TRBV28
size: -
DNA: TGTGCCAGCAGTTTTGGTAGCTCCTACAATGAGCAGTTCTTC
CDR3: CASSFGSSYNEQFF

J: TRBJ2-3
D: -
V: TRBV9
size: -
DNA: TGTGCCAGCAGCGTAGCGTCTGATTTCGGTACGCAGTATTTT
CDR3: CASSVASDFGTQYF

J: TRBJ2-7
D: -
V: TRBV28
size: -
DNA: TGTGCCAGCAGTTTACTCTTCTACGAGCAGTACTTC
CDR3: CASSLLFYEQYF

J: TRBJ2-7
D: -
V: TRBV11-2
size: -
DNA: TGTGCCAGCAGCTCCCGCAGGGGCCCTCGGACCTACGAGCAGTACTTC
CDR3: CASSSRRGPRTYEQYF

J: TRBJ1-5
D: -
V: TRBV19
size: -
DNA: TGTGCCAGTACCCCCAGGAGTAGCAATCAGCCCCAGCATTTT
CDR3: CASTPRSSNQPQHF

J: TRBJ2-7
D: -
V: TRBV15
size: -
DNA: TGTGCCACCAGCAGAGATCTGGCAGTCACCTACGAGCAGTACTTC
CDR3: CATSRDLAVTYEQYF

J: TRBJ2-7
D: -
V: TRBV7-7
size: -
DNA: TGTGCCAGCAGCGAAGACGGATTAAGCTCCGAGCAGTACTTC
CDR3: CASSEDGLSSEQYF

J: TRBJ2-3
D: -
V: TRBV27
size: -
DNA: TGTGCCAGCAGTTCCGATCCTAGCGCTAGCACAGATACGCAGTATTTT
CDR3: CASSSDPSASTDTQYF

J: TRBJ2-7
D: -
V: TRBV27
size: -
DNA: TGTGCCAGCAGTTTATCGACTCTGGGGGTCGAGCAGTACTTC
CDR3: CASSLSTLGVEQYF

J: TRBJ1-2
D: -
V: TRBV19
size: -
DNA: TGTGCCAGTACCCGGGAGGATAACTATGGCTACACCTTC
CDR3: CASTREDNYGYTF

J: TRBJ2-7
D: TRBD1
V: TRBV7-2
size: -
DNA: TGTGCCAGCAGCTCCCGGGACAGTTATTACGAGCAGTACTTC
CDR3: CASSSRDSYYEQYF

J: TRBJ1-2
D: -
V: TRBV19
size: -
DNA: TGTGCCAGTAGTATCCCCGGGACCGAATATGGCTACACCTTC
CDR3: CASSIPGTEYGYTF

J: TRBJ1-2
D: -
V: TRBV5-6
size: -
DNA: TGTGCCAGCAGCTTGAACCAGAACTATGGCTACACCTTC
CDR3: CASSLNQNYGYTF

J: TRBJ2-5
D: TRBD1
V: TRBV7-9
size: -
DNA: TGTGCCAGCAGCCGTACAGGGGGCGAGGAGACCCAGTACTTC
CDR3: CASSRTGGEETQYF

J: TRBJ1-2
D: -
V: TRBV28
size: -
DNA: TGTGCCAGCAGTCCTCGTCGGGGCTACACCTTC
CDR3: CASSPRRGYTF

J: TRBJ1-4
D: -
V: TRBV28
size: once
DNA: TGTGCCAGCAGTTTAGTTGGAAATGAAAAACTGTTTTTT
CDR3: CASSLVGNEKLFF

J: TRBJ1-5
D: TRBD1
V: TRBV7-9
size: -
DNA: TGTGCCAGCAGCCACGACAGGGCATCCAATCAGCCCCAGCATTTT
CDR3: CASSHDRASNQPQHF

J: TRBJ2-7
D: -
V: TRBV30
size: -
DNA: TGTGCCTGGGCGGACAGCTCCTACGAGCAGTACTTC
CDR3: CAWADSSYEQYF

J: TRBJ2-2
D: -
V: TRBV28
size: -
DNA: TGTGCCAGCAGTTCCCTCTTTTTAGTGACAGCGAACACCGGGGAGCTGTTTTTT
CDR3: CASSSLFLVTANTGELFF

J: TRBJ2-2
D: -
V: TRBV6-5
size: -
DNA: TGTGCCAGCATGACGACCGGGGAGCTGTTTTTT
CDR3: CASMTTGELFF

J: TRBJ2-1
D: -
V: TRBV7-3
size: -
DNA: TGTGCCAGCAGCTTATTAGGGCAGAGCTCCTACAATGAGCAGTTCTTC
CDR3: CASSLLGQSSYNEQFF

J: TRBJ2-5
D: TRBD1
V: TRBV7-9
size: -
DNA: TGTGCCAGCAGCCAGACAGGGGAAGAGACCCAGTACTTC
CDR3: CASSQTGEETQYF

J: TRBJ2-5
D: TRBD2
V: TRBV4-2
size: -
DNA: TGTGCCAGCAGCCATCTACCCCGGACTAGCGGGAAAGGGGAGACCCAGTACTTC
CDR3: CASSHLPRTSGKGETQYF

J: TRBJ2-1
D: -
V: TRBV18
size: -
DNA: TGTGCCAGCTCACCAGAGCAAACACTGGCCGAGGCCTACAATGAGCAGTTCTTC
CDR3: CASSPEQTLAEAYNEQFF

J: TRBJ2-7
D: TRBD2
V: TRBV5-6
size: -
DNA: TGTGCCAGCAGCTTAAGCGGGAACTCCTACGAGCAGTACTTC
CDR3: CASSLSGNSYEQYF

J: TRBJ1-5
D: -
V: TRBV7-8
size: -
DNA: TGTGCCAGCAGCTCCCTCATGGCGGGGAGCGTCGATCAGCCCCAGCATTTT
CDR3: CASSSLMAGSVDQPQHF

J: TRBJ2-7
D: TRBD2
V: TRBV9
size: -
DNA: TGTGCCAGCAGCACCAGCGGGGGGCGGGACGAGCAGTACTTC
CDR3: CASSTSGGRDEQYF

J: TRBJ2-7
D: -
V: TRBV7-9
size: once
DNA: TGTGCCAGCAGCTCCAAGCCGGGACAATCGTACGAGCAGTACTTC
CDR3: CASSSKPGQSYEQYF

J: TRBJ1-2
D: TRBD1
V: TRBV27
size: -
DNA: TGTGCCAGCAGTTTTACGACCGGGACAGGGGACGGCTACACCTTC
CDR3: CASSFTTGTGDGYTF

J: TRBJ2-1
D: -
V: TRBV13
size: -
DNA: TGTGCCAGCAGCCTGGGCGATCACTCCTACAATGAGCAGTTCTTC
CDR3: CASSLGDHSYNEQFF

J: TRBJ2-3
D: TRBD2
V: TRBV28
size: -
DNA: TGTGCCAGCAGTTTCCCCGGGCTAGCGGGAGATACGCAGTATTTT
CDR3: CASSFPGLAGDTQYF

J: TRBJ2-3
D: TRBD1
V: TRBV27
size: -
DNA: TGTGCCAGCAGTTTATATGGGACAGGGGATTTCACAGATACGCAGTATTTT
CDR3: CASSLYGTGDFTDTQYF

J: TRBJ1-1
D: TRBD1
V: TRBV27
size: -
DNA: TGTGCCAGCAGTCCACTACCCGGACAGGGAGTGAACACTGAAGCTTTCTTT
CDR3: CASSPLPGQGVNTEAFF

J: TRBJ1-1
D: TRBD1
V: TRBV19
size: once
DNA: TGTGCCAGTACCGTTACCCGAAGGGCCGGGACAGGGGATTTTCAGGGCACTGAAGCTTTCTTT
CDR3: CASTVTRRAGTGDFQGTEAFF